This record looks at one T cell receptor (beta chain) sequence and its context. Its specificity is not known. This sample stems from a study of post-analysis software for immune sequencing data. Study conclusions and caveats: Controls had significantly higher normalized Chao1 diversity than multiple sclerosis patients. When patients were compared with controls, about five TRBV segments were more frequent, TRBV5-6, TRBV5-1 and TRBV20-1 among them.

The CDR3 consists of 14 residues. The germline V gene encodes CDR1 SGHKS and CDR2 YYEKEE (reference sequence). Trimming pared 4 bases from V and 0 bases from J, leaving 10 bases between. Prepared libraries of TCR beta cDNA carried unique molecular identifiers. From the PCR reads, TCRdb called clonotypes with MiXCR, one entry per CDR3 protein. The top ten hold 0.56% of the sample, which has hundreds of thousands of distinct CDR3 sequences, roughly 27% seen once. What was sequenced was blood. This TCR was sampled from a girl aged 10-17 years with multiple sclerosis. This chain connects TRBV5-5 to TRBJ2-5; no clear D. CDR3 sequence (DNA): TGTGCCAGCAGCAGATGGGCGAACCAAGAGACCCAGTACTTC. This translates into CASSRWANQETQYF.